This TCR beta chain is drawn from a study of T cells in Graves' hyperthyroidism and ophthalmopathy. Amplification of TCR beta CDR3 regions was performed using RNA transcripts as template. Primed by the HTBI set, a first-round RT-PCR was run on the TCR CDR3. TCRdb ran MiXCR on the multiplex PCR reads and lists one entry per CDR3 protein. In the table there are 480,000 or so distinct CDR3 sequences, around 43% of which are singletons. This clonotype was seen a few times. This CDR3 has 13 residues. Germline values: CDR1 GTSNPN, CDR2 SVGIG (reference sequence). V shed 2 bases, J shed 2 bases, and the junction held 1 base outside the gene matches.

The chain employs TRBV30 and TRBJ1-2, with TRBD1 identical over 8 bases. This TCR came from an adult woman with Graves' disease, either hyperthyroidism or ophthalmopathy (not recorded which). The specimen sequenced was peripheral blood or thyroid tissue (not recorded which). The DNA for the CDR3 is TGTGCCTGGAGTTCAGGGGGCAACTATGGCTACACCTTC. Its protein is CAWSSGGNYGYTF.